This entry describes one TCR beta chain. The data are from a study of blood T cell repertoires in COVID-19. At the level of the study: The samples span acute and convalescent COVID-19 from the United States, Italy and Spain. PBMCs, B-cell-depleted T cells, or T cells were the source of the cDNA or gDNA that made up the material.

This CDR3 spans 19 amino acids. V dropped 4 bases and J dropped 2; count of bases not matched to a gene: 18. The germline V gene has CDR1 LGHDT and CDR2 YNNKEL (reference sequence). Some clones are missing from TCRdb's copy, which holds only in-frame ones; the method was immunoSEQ multiplex PCR. The sample comprises tens of thousands of clones, over 60% of which are singletons, and roughly 2.4% rests with the top ten. The sequence derives from a man aged 65-85 years with COVID-19, enrolled during active disease. Sequencing used peripheral blood. V and J are TRBV3-1 (or the pseudogene TRBV3-2) and TRBJ2-3; 7 positions agree with TRBD2. CDR3 region: CASSLRLVGAGDTTDTQYF. The CDR3 bases are TGTGCCAGCAGCCTCCGACTCGTAGGCGCGGGAGACACCACAGATACGCAGTATTTT.